Listed below are T cell receptor beta chains from one sample, sequenced in a study of OX40 agonist ivuxolimab in advanced cancers. The repertoire was sequenced with immunoSEQ multiplex PCR; TCRdb's copy has only in-frame clones and lacks some. This table has approximately 69,000 clones, 84% appearing once. The sample here was CD4+ or CD8+ T cells sorted from blood, taken in a trial of the OX40 agonist ivuxolimab. The receptors originated from an adult with an advanced solid tumor such as melanoma, head and neck, liver or kidney cancer. Both conserved end residues are part of each CDR3. The order of the fields is clone size, V gene, D gene, CDR3 length, J gene, CDR3 DNA, CDR3 protein. A D gene is named only where the DNA matches it firmly. Only some rows state a clone size, as once, few, many or a class for expanded clones.

abundance: .; v_gene: TRBV7-2; d_gene: .; len: 12; j_gene: TRBJ2-4; CDR3nt: TGTGCCAGCAGCCCACCAACGAACATTCAGTACTTC; CDR3aa: CASSPPTNIQYF
abundance: .; v_gene: TRBV27; d_gene: TRBD1; len: 16; j_gene: TRBJ1-5; CDR3nt: TGTGCCAGCAGCCCTCGGCCGGGACAGGGGAATCAGCCCCAGCATTTT; CDR3aa: CASSPRPGQGNQPQHF
abundance: .; v_gene: TRBV18; d_gene: .; len: 13; j_gene: TRBJ2-3; CDR3nt: TGTGCCAGCTCACCACCGGGCCCAGATACGCAGTATTTT; CDR3aa: CASSPPGPDTQYF
abundance: .; v_gene: TRBV7-6; d_gene: .; len: 12; j_gene: TRBJ2-7; CDR3nt: TGTGCCAGCAGCGGGCCCTCGAGCGTGCAGTACTTC; CDR3aa: CASSGPSSVQYF
abundance: .; v_gene: TRBV6-1; d_gene: TRBD1; len: 15; j_gene: TRBJ1-5; CDR3nt: TGTGCCAGCATTTTCGGGACAGGGGGAAATCAGCCCCAGCATTTT; CDR3aa: CASIFGTGGNQPQHF
abundance: .; v_gene: TRBV6-6; d_gene: .; len: 13; j_gene: TRBJ1-1; CDR3nt: TGTGCCAGCAGTTACTCAGGGCTCACTGAAGCTTTCTTT; CDR3aa: CASSYSGLTEAFF
abundance: few; v_gene: TRBV25-1; d_gene: .; len: 15; j_gene: TRBJ2-5; CDR3nt: TGTGCCAGCAGTGCCTATTCCGGGCCACGGGAGACCCAGTACTTC; CDR3aa: CASSAYSGPRETQYF
abundance: .; v_gene: TRBV30; d_gene: TRBD2; len: 15; j_gene: TRBJ2-5; CDR3nt: TGTGCCTGGGCTAAACTAGCGGGGAACGCAGAGACCCAGTACTTC; CDR3aa: CAWAKLAGNAETQYF
abundance: .; v_gene: TRBV4-3; d_gene: .; len: 17; j_gene: TRBJ2-5; CDR3nt: TGCGCCAGCAGCCAAGGGGTCGCCAGCACGTACCAAGAGACCCAGTACTTC; CDR3aa: CASSQGVASTYQETQYF
abundance: .; v_gene: TRBV28; d_gene: .; len: 14; j_gene: TRBJ2-7; CDR3nt: TGTGCCAGCAGTTCTACTGGCGAGGCCTACGAGCAGTACTTC; CDR3aa: CASSSTGEAYEQYF
abundance: .; v_gene: TRBV30; d_gene: .; len: 14; j_gene: TRBJ1-1; CDR3nt: TGTGCCTGGAGTCGGCTCGGAGGGGTCACTGAAGCTTTCTTT; CDR3aa: CAWSRLGGVTEAFF
abundance: few; v_gene: TRBV5-4; d_gene: TRBD1; len: 15; j_gene: TRBJ1-2; CDR3nt: TGTGCCAGCAGCAGCGACCGGGACAGGGGCTATGGCTACACCTTC; CDR3aa: CASSSDRDRGYGYTF
abundance: .; v_gene: TRBV30; d_gene: TRBD2; len: 14; j_gene: TRBJ2-1; CDR3nt: TGTGCCTGTCTTAGCGGGAAGTCATACAATGAGCAGTTCTTC; CDR3aa: CACLSGKSYNEQFF
abundance: .; v_gene: TRBV11-3; d_gene: TRBD1; len: 15; j_gene: TRBJ2-1; CDR3nt: TGTGCCAGCAGCTTAGGGACAGGGGGCTTCAATGAGCAGTTCTTC; CDR3aa: CASSLGTGGFNEQFF
abundance: .; v_gene: TRBV30; d_gene: .; len: 14; j_gene: TRBJ1-2; CDR3nt: TGTGCCTGGAGTGAGCCGTTAGGGCCCTATGGCTACACCTTC; CDR3aa: CAWSEPLGPYGYTF
abundance: .; v_gene: TRBV7-3; d_gene: TRBD1; len: 15; j_gene: TRBJ2-5; CDR3nt: TGTGCCAGCAGCACGGGACAGGGTGGTCAAGAGACCCAGTACTTC; CDR3aa: CASSTGQGGQETQYF
abundance: .; v_gene: TRBV18; d_gene: TRBD1; len: 15; j_gene: TRBJ1-2; CDR3nt: TGTGCCAGCTCACCCCTAGACAGGGTTAACTATGGCTACACCTTC; CDR3aa: CASSPLDRVNYGYTF
abundance: .; v_gene: TRBV4-3; d_gene: .; len: 14; j_gene: TRBJ1-5; CDR3nt: TGCGCCAGCAGCCAAGATGCATACCAGGAGCCCCAGCATTTT; CDR3aa: CASSQDAYQEPQHF
abundance: once; v_gene: TRBV2; d_gene: TRBD1; len: 14; j_gene: TRBJ2-7; CDR3nt: TGTGCCAGCAGGCTGACAGGGTCGTCCTACGAGCAGTACTTC; CDR3aa: CASRLTGSSYEQYF
abundance: .; v_gene: TRBV15; d_gene: .; len: 13; j_gene: TRBJ2-7; CDR3nt: TGTGCCACCAGCAGACCAGCTCCACCCGAGCAGTACTTC; CDR3aa: CATSRPAPPEQYF
abundance: once; v_gene: TRBV9; d_gene: .; len: 15; j_gene: TRBJ1-6; CDR3nt: TGTGCCAGCAGCTTACAGGGATCCTATAATTCACCCCTCCACTTT; CDR3aa: CASSLQGSYNSPLHF
abundance: .; v_gene: TRBV19; d_gene: .; len: 14; j_gene: TRBJ2-1; CDR3nt: TGTGCCAGTAGTATAGTCCAGGGACCGGTTGAGCAGTTCTTC; CDR3aa: CASSIVQGPVEQFF
abundance: .; v_gene: TRBV16; d_gene: .; len: 15; j_gene: TRBJ1-5; CDR3nt: TGTGCCAGCAGCCTCCCTAGGACGGGCTATCAGCCCCAGCATTTT; CDR3aa: CASSLPRTGYQPQHF
abundance: few; v_gene: TRBV5-1; d_gene: .; len: 14; j_gene: TRBJ2-2; CDR3nt: TGCGCCAGCAGGACGGGAACCTATCTCGGGGAGCTGTTTTTT; CDR3aa: CASRTGTYLGELFF
abundance: few; v_gene: TRBV9; d_gene: .; len: 14; j_gene: TRBJ2-2; CDR3nt: TGTGCCAGCAGCGTAGGACAGGCCCACGGGGAGCTGTTTTTT; CDR3aa: CASSVGQAHGELFF
abundance: .; v_gene: TRBV10-3; d_gene: TRBD2; len: 15; j_gene: TRBJ2-1; CDR3nt: TGTGCCGTCTTACCGGGACTAGACGTAAGCAATGAGCAGTTCTTC; CDR3aa: CAVLPGLDVSNEQFF